Each of the 2 T cell receptor beta chains below was sequenced from the same sample in a study of beta chain features in type 1 diabetes. Study conclusions and caveats: Patients with Type 1 diabetes showed moderately but significantly shorter TCRB CDR3s in all four CD4+ subsets.

No antigen is known for these receptors. Investigators reverse transcribed all isolated RNA, so they sequenced expressed TCRB transcripts. Measured with immunoSEQ multiplex PCR; TCRdb has only the in-frame clones, and not every one. Here the sample spans roughly 340,000 clones, 13% being singletons. Sequencing was carried out using naive CD4+ T cells from blood. The receptors stem from a woman between 18 and 30 years old with type 1 diabetes.

In this sample, this clone turned up a few times. The V gene is TRBV19, the J gene TRBJ2-1; 9 nucleotides align to TRBD2. J gave up 8 bases and V 3 bases, and 5 bases lay outside the gene matches. Germline V CDR1 and CDR2: LNHDA, SQIVND (reference sequence). The CDR3 is 14 amino acids. The CDR3, as DNA: TGTGCCAGTAGTATTGGCACTAGCGGGTATGAGCAGTTCTTC. Residues: CASSIGTSGYEQFF.

This clone was observed a handful of times. J is TRBJ2-7 and V is TRBV9; perhaps TRBD1 as D (6 bases). Germline CDR1 reads SGDLS; CDR2 reads YYNGEE. The ends were cut back, 0 bases at V and 5 bases at J, with 12 bases in the middle. The CDR3 has 14 amino acids. CDR3 in amino acids: CASSVVPGADEQYF. The CDR3 DNA is TGTGCCAGCAGCGTAGTCCCAGGGGCCGACGAGCAGTACTTC.